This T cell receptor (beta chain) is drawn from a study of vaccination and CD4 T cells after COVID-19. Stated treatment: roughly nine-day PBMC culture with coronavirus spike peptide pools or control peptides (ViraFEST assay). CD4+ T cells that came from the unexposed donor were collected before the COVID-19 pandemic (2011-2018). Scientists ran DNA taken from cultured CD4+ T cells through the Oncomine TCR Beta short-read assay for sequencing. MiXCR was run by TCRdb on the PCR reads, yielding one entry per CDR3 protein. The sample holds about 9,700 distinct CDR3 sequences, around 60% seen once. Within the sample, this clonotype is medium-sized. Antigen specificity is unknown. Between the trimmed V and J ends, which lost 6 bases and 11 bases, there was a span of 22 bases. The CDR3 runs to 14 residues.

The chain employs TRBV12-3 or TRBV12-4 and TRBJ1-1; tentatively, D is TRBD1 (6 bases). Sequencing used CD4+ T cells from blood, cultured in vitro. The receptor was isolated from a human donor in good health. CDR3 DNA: TGTGCCAGCAGCCTACTGGACAGCAGGATGAGGGCTTTCTTT. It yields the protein CASSLLDSRMRAFF.